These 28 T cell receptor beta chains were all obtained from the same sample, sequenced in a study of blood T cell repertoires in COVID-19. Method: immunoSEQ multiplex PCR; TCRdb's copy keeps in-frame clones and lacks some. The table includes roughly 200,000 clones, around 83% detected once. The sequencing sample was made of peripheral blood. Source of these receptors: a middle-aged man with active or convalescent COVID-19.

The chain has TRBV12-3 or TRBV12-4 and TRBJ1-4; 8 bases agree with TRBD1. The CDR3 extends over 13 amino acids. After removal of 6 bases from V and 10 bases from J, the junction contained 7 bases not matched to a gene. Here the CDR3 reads CASSPATGGKLFF. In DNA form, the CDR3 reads TGTGCCAGCAGCCCAGCCACAGGGGGAAAACTGTTTTTT.

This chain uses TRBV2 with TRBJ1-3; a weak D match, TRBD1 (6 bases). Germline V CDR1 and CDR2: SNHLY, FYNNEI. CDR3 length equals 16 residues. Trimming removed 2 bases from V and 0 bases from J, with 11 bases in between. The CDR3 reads CASSEQGPLSGNTIYF. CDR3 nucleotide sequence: TGTGCCAGCAGTGAACAGGGGCCCCTCTCTGGAAACACCATATATTTT.

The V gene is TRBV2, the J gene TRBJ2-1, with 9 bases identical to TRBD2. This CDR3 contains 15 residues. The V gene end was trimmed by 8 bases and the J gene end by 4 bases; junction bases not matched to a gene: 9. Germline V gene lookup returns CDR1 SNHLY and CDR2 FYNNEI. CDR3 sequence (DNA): TGTGCCAGCCGTTTCGAGGCGGGGGGGTACAATGAGCAGTTCTTC. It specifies CASRFEAGGYNEQFF.

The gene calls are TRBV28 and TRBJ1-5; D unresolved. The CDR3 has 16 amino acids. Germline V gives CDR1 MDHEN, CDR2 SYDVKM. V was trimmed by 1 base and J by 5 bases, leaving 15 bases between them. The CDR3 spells CASSLYTAPLHQPQHF. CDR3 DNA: TGTGCCAGCAGTTTATATACAGCTCCGTTGCATCAGCCCCAGCATTTT.

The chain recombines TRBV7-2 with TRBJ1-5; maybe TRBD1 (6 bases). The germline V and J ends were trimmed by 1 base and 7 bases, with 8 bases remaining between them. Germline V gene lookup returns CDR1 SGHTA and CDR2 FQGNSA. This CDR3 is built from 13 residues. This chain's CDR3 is CASSLDRAQPQHF. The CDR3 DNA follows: TGTGCCAGCAGCTTAGACAGGGCCCAGCCCCAGCATTTT.

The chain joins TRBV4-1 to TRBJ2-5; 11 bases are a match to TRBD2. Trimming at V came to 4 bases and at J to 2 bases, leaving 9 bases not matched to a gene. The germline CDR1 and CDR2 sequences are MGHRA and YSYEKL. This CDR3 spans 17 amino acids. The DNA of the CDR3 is TGCGCCAGCAGCCCCCCTCCGGGGACTAGCGGACAAGAGACCCAGTACTTC. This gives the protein CASSPPPGTSGQETQYF.

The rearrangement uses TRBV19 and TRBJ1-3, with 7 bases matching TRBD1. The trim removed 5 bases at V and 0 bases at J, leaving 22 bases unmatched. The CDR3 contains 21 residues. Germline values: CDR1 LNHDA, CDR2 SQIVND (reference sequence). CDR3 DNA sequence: TGTGCCAGTAGTCCGCTCGGGACAGCGCTTTGGGGAAAGAACTCTGGAAACACCATATATTTT. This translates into CASSPLGTALWGKNSGNTIYF.

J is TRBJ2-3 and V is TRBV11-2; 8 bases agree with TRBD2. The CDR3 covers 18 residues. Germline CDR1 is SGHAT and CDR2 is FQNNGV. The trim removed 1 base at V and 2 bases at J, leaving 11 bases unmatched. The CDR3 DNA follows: TGTGCCAGCAGCTTAGGGTCGGTGGCGGGGGGATACACAGATACGCAGTATTTT. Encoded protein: CASSLGSVAGGYTDTQYF. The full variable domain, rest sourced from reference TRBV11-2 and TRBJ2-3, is EAGVAQSPRYKIIEKRQSVAFWCNPISGHATLYWYQQILGQGPKLLIQFQNNGVVDDSQLPKDRFSAERLKGVDSTLKIQPAKLEDSAVYLCASSLGSVAGGYTDTQYFGPGTRLTVL.

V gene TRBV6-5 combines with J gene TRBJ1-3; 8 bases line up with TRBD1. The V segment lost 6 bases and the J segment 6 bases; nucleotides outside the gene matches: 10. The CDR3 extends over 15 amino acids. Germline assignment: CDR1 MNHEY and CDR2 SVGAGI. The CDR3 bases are TGTGCCAGCAGCTTTGACAGGGGTCATGAAAACACCATATATTTT. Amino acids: CASSFDRGHENTIYF.

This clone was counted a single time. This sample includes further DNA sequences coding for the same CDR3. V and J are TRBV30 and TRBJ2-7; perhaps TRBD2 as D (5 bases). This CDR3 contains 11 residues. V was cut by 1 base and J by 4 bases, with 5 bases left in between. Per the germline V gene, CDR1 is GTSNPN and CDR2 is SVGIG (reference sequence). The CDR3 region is CAWSGGYEQYF. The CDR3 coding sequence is TGTGCCTGGAGTGGAGGGTACGAGCAGTACTTC. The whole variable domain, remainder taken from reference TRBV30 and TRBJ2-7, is SQTIHQWPATLVQPVGSPLSLECTVEGTSNPNLYWYRQAAGRGLQLLFYSVGIGQISSEVPQNLSASRPQDRQFILSSKKLLLSDSGFYLCAWSGGYEQYFGPGTRLTVT.

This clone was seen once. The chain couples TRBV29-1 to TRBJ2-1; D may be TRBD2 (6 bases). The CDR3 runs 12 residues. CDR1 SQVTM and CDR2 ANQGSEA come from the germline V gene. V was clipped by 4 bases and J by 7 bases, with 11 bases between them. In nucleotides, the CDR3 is TGCAGCGTTGGGGGCCGGGGGAATGAGCAGTTCTTC. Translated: CSVGGRGNEQFF.

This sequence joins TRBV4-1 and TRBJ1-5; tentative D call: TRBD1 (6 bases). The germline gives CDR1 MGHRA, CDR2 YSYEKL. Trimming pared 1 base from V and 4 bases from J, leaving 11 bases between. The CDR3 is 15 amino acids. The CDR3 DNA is TGCGCCAGCAGCCAAGTAGGGGGAGAAAATCAGCCCCAGCATTTT. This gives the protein CASSQVGGENQPQHF.

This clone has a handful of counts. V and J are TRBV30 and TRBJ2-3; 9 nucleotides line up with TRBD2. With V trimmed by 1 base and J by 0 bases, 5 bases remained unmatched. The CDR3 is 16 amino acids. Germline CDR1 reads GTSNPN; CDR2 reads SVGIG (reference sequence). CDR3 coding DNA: TGTGCCTGGAGTGGAGTAGCGGGAGCGAGCACAGATACGCAGTATTTT. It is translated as CAWSGVAGASTDTQYF. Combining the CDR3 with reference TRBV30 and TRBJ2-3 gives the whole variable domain SQTIHQWPATLVQPVGSPLSLECTVEGTSNPNLYWYRQAAGRGLQLLFYSVGIGQISSEVPQNLSASRPQDRQFILSSKKLLLSDSGFYLCAWSGVAGASTDTQYFGPGTRLTVL.

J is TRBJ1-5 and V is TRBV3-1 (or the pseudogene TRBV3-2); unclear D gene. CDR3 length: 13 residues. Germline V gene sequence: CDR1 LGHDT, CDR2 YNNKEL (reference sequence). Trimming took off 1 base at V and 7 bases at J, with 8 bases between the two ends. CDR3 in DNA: TGTGCCAGCAGCCAAGGGGAGGGACAGCCCCAGCATTTT. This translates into CASSQGEGQPQHF.

Written as DNA, the CDR3 is TGTGCCATCAGTGAAGGGACAGGGAAAGAAAAACTGTTTTTT. Residues: CAISEGTGKEKLFF. The chain is built from TRBV10-3 and TRBJ1-4; 9 nucleotides match TRBD1. Germline V gene data show CDR1 as ENHRY and CDR2 as SYGVKD. The CDR3 loop spans 14 amino acids. V was pared by 3 bases and J by 8 bases, with 4 bases of the junction left unmatched.

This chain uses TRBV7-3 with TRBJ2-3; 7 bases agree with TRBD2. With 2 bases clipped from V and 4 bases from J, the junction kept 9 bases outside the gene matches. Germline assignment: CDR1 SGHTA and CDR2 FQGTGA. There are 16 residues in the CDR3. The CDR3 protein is CASSLAGREVADTQYF. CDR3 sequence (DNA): TGTGCCAGCAGCTTAGCGGGACGGGAGGTAGCAGATACGCAGTATTTT.

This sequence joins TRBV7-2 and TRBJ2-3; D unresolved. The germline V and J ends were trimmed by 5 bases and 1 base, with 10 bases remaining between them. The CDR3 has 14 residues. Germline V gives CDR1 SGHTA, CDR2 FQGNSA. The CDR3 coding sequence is TGTGCCAGCAGCCTCGGAGTAGGCACAGATACGCAGTATTTT. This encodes CASSLGVGTDTQYF.

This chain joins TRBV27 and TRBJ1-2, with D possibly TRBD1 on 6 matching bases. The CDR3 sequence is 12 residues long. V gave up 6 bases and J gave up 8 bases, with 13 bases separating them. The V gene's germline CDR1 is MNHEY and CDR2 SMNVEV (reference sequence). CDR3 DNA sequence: TGTGCCAGCAGGCAAAAGGGGGACGGCTACACCTTC. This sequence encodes CASRQKGDGYTF.

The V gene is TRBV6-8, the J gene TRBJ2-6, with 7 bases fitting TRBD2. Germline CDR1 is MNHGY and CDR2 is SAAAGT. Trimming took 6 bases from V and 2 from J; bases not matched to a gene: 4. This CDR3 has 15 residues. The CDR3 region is CASRARGAGANVLTF. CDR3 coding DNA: TGTGCCAGCAGGGCACGGGGGGCTGGGGCCAACGTCCTGACTTTC.

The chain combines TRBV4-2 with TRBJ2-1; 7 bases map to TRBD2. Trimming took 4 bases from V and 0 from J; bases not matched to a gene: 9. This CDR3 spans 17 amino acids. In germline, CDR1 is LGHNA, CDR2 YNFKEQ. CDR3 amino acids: CASSPRLALSSYNEQFF. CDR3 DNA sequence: TGTGCCAGCAGCCCCCGACTAGCCCTGAGCTCCTACAATGAGCAGTTCTTC.

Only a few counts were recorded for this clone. CDR3 sequence (DNA): TGTGCCAGCAGTGAAGTGCCGGGGATCATAACTGAAGCTTTCTTT. Its protein product is CASSEVPGIITEAFF. The chain couples TRBV2 to TRBJ1-1; no clear D. The CDR3 sequence is 15 residues long. V was clipped by 1 base and J by 5 bases, with 14 bases between them. Per germline, CDR1 SNHLY and CDR2 FYNNEI. The full variable domain, completed using reference TRBV2 and TRBJ1-1, is EPEVTQTPSHQVTQMGQEVILRCVPISNHLYFYWYRQILGQKVEFLVSFYNNEISEKSEIFDDQFSVERPDGSNFTLKIRSTKLEDSAMYFCASSEVPGIITEAFFGQGTRLTVV.

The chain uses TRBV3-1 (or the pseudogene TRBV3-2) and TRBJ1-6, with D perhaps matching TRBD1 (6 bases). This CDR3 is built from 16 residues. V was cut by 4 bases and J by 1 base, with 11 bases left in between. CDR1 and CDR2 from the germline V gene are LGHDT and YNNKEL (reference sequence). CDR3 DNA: TGTGCCAGCAGCCGGGGAGGGGGGTCCTATAATTCACCCCTCCACTTT. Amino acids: CASSRGGGSYNSPLHF.

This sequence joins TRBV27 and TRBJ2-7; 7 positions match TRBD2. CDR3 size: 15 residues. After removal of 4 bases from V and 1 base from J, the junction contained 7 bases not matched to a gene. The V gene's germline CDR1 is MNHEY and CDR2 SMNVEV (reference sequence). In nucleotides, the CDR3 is TGTGCCAGCAGTTCGCTCGGGGGGTTGTCCTACGAGCAGTACTTC. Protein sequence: CASSSLGGLSYEQYF.

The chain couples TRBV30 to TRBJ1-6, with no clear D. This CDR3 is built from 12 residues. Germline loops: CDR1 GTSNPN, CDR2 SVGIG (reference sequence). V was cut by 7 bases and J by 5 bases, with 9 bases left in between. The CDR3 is CALRLNNSPLHF. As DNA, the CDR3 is TGTGCCTTGAGACTGAATAATTCACCCCTCCACTTT. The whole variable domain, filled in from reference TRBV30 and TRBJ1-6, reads SQTIHQWPATLVQPVGSPLSLECTVEGTSNPNLYWYRQAAGRGLQLLFYSVGIGQISSEVPQNLSASRPQDRQFILSSKKLLLSDSGFYLCALRLNNSPLHFGNGTRLTVT.

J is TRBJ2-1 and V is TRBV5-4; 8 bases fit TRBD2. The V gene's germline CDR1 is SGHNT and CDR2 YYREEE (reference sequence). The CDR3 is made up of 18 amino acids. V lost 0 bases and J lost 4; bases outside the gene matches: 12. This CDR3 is CASSLELVVAGIYNEQFF. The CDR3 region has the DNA TGTGCCAGCAGCTTGGAGCTCGTGGTAGCGGGAATTTACAATGAGCAGTTCTTC.

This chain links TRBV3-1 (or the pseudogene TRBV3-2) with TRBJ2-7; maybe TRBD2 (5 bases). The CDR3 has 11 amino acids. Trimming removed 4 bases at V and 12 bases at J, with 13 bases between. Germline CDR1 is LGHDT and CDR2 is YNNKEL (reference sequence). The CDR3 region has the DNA TGTGCCAGCAGCCGCCAAGGCGGGTGGTACTTC. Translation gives CASSRQGGWYF.

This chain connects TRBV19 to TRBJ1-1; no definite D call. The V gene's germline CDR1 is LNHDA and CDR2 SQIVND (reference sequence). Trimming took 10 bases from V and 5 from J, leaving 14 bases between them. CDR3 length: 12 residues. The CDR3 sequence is CATSKGGTEAFF. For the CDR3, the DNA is TGTGCCACCTCTAAAGGAGGTACTGAAGCTTTCTTT.

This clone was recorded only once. The CDR3 is CAARGGPDKEQYF. The DNA of the CDR3 is TGTGCCGCGCGGGGGGGCCCCGATAAAGAGCAGTACTTC. V gene TRBV21-1 combines with J gene TRBJ2-7; the table calls TRBD2, which could not be checked here. TRBV21-1 is a listed pseudogene. The CDR3 is 13 residues long.